This T cell receptor beta chain was documented in a study of T cells in Graves' hyperthyroidism and ophthalmopathy. The germline V gene has CDR1 KGHSH and CDR2 LQKENI. With 7 bases clipped from V and 6 bases from J, the junction kept 19 bases outside the gene matches. The CDR3 sequence is 17 residues long. Template material for amplifying TCR beta CDR3 regions consisted of RNA transcripts. The HTBI primer set served for first-round RT-PCR of the TCR CDR3. MiXCR, run by TCRdb on the multiplex PCR reads, gives a single entry per CDR3 protein. The sample carries 300,000 to 450,000 distinct CDR3 sequences, more than 13% recorded once. Whole-study results and caveats: In simple terms, a model built on 13 V-J features told ophthalmopathy apart from stable hyperthyroidism. Blood also held most thyroid clonotypes expanded beyond 0.001.

Patients aged 18 to 65 had newly diagnosed hyperthyroidism of under 2 months' duration. Pregnant or lactating patients were excluded, as were those with uncontrolled infection or other autoimmune disease. This clonotype has more than one count but fewer than ten. What it binds is unknown. The rearrangement links TRBV18 to TRBJ2-3, with 7 positions matching TRBD2. The sequenced sample was blood. The clonotype comes from a woman aged 25 to 39 with Graves' hyperthyroidism. The CDR3 is CASLTTGTKFTPDTQYF. In nucleotides, the CDR3 is TGTGCCAGCTTAACGACCGGGACTAAATTTACCCCGGATACGCAGTATTTT.